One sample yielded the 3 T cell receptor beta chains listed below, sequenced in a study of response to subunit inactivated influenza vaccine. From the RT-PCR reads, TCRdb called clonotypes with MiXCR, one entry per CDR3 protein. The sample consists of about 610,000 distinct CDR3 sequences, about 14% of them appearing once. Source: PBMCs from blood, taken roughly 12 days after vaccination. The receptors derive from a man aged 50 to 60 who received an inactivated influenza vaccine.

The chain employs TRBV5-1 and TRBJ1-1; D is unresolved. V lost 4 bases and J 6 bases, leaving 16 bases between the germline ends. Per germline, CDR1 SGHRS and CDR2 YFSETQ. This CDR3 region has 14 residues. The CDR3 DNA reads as TGCGCCAGCAGCGTGGACGGGCTCGGGGCTGAAGCTTTCTTT. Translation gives CASSVDGLGAEAFF.

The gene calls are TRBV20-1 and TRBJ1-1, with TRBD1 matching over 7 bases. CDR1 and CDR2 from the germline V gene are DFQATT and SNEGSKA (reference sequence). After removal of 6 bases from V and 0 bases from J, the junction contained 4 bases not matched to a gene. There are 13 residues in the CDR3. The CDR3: CSAMGQMNTEAFF. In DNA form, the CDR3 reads TGCAGTGCAATGGGACAGATGAACACTGAAGCTTTCTTT.

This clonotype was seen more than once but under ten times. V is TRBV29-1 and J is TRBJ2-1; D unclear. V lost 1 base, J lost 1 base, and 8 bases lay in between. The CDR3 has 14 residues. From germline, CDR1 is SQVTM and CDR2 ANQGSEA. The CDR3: CSVEGHPSYNEQFF. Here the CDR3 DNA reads TGCAGCGTTGAAGGACATCCTTCCTACAATGAGCAGTTCTTC.